A single T cell receptor (beta chain) is shown here with its context. Its target is unknown. The data were obtained in a study of cytomegalovirus exposure and HLA in healthy donors. Overall study results and limits: No immune exposure information besides CMV serostatus was available. An analysis that came later showed most CMV-associated TCR beta chains appearing HLA-restricted.

Trimming took 0 bases from V and 4 from J, leaving 11 bases between them. The germline V gene encodes CDR1 SGHRS and CDR2 YFSETQ. CDR3 length: 15 amino acids. The PCR was carried out with 60 Vbeta primers and 13 Jbeta primers. As handled by the study authors: Later work found about 80 million unique TCR beta chains, with 9.5 million to 12 million shared. The assay was immunoSEQ multiplex PCR, and TCRdb's table has in-frame clones only and misses some. The V and J calls and clone size were taken over from that table, and D and trimming were inferred from the DNA. The sample lists 150,000 or so clones; 65% to 80% were seen once. Those who donated were healthy bone marrow donors.

The receptor was derived from a male donor in good health and CMV-seronegative. The chain couples TRBV5-1 to TRBJ2-1; TRBD2 is a possible D gene (6 bases). The sequenced material came from PBMCs. The DNA for the CDR3 is TGCGCCAGCAGCTTGGCCGGGAGAGGATACAATGAGCAGTTCTTC. This translates into CASSLAGRGYNEQFF.